The next 2 T cell receptor beta chains were all read from a single sample in a study of radiation and T cells in renal cell carcinoma. Sequenced by immunoSEQ multiplex PCR; TCRdb stores in-frame clones only, minus some. The profile shows some 15,000 clones, roughly 50% of them singletons. Treatment noted: 15 Gy SBRT to primary tumor, nephrectomy 4 weeks later. The specimen was tumor tissue, collected from a patient whose treatment included radiotherapy and nephrectomy. The source of these receptors is an older woman with renal cell carcinoma.

The V and J genes are TRBV2 and TRBJ1-4, with a possible D match to TRBD1 (6 bases). The V gene's germline CDR1 is SNHLY and CDR2 FYNNEI. V was trimmed by 6 bases and J by 1 base, leaving 9 bases between them. This CDR3 is 14 amino acids long. The CDR3 DNA reads TGTGCCAGCAGCCAGGACAGAACTAATGAAAAACTGTTTTTT. Protein sequence: CASSQDRTNEKLFF.

The chain joins TRBV19 to TRBJ1-2, with D possibly matching TRBD1 (5 bases). The V gene's germline CDR1 is LNHDA and CDR2 SQIVND (reference sequence). The CDR3 sequence is 19 residues long. Trimming took 6 bases from V and 7 from J, leaving 33 bases between them. The CDR3 loop is CASSWSISPTARRPVGYTF. The CDR3 DNA is TGTGCCAGTAGCTGGTCGATTTCGCCGACAGCAAGGAGACCTGTTGGCTACACCTTC.